This T cell receptor beta chain originates from a study of blood T cell repertoires in COVID-19. About the study: Collection of acute and convalescent COVID-19 samples took place in the United States, Italy and Spain.

Clinical history reported by participants formed the basis on which cohorts were assigned. Each recovered donor of Cohort 3 presented with two negative PCRs, clearance, or symptom resolution. V shed 10 bases and J shed 3 bases, with 12 bases lying between them. The CDR3 runs to 12 residues. Germline assignment: CDR1 SNHLY and CDR2 FYNNEI. Per the authors' pipeline: Estimation of nucleated cell counts relied on the amplification of reference gene primers. Profiled with immunoSEQ multiplex PCR; TCRdb holds only in-frame clones, not every one. That table is the source of V, J and clone size, and D and trimming were worked out from the DNA. Of over 400,000 clones in the sample, 80% to 90% are singletons; the top ten hold roughly 8%.

The sample comprised PBMCs or T cells enriched from blood (not recorded which). V and J are TRBV2 and TRBJ1-1; the D gene is possibly TRBD1 (6 bases). This TCR was sampled from a woman aged 55-70 years who had recovered from COVID-19. The chain's CDR3 is CATSTGYTEAFF. The CDR3 DNA reads as TGTGCCACCTCGACAGGTTACACTGAAGCTTTCTTT.